This record concerns one T cell receptor beta chain sequence. The data are from a study of blood T cell repertoires in COVID-19. At the level of the study: Sites in the United States, Italy and Spain provided acute and convalescent COVID-19 samples.

In the authors' workflow: Reference gene primer amplification yielded estimated nucleated cell counts. The table came from immunoSEQ multiplex PCR; TCRdb's copy has only in-frame clones and leaves some out. The D gene and trimming were derived from the DNA, and the V and J assignments and clone size from that table. The data contain about 100,000 clones, approximately 90% of them singletons. The germline CDR1 and CDR2 sequences are SGHTA and FQGNSA. This CDR3 is 17 amino acids long. Trimming took off 5 bases at V and 2 bases at J, with 21 bases between the two ends. The chain joins TRBV7-2 to TRBJ1-1; no clear D. Sequenced sample: peripheral blood. This receptor was obtained from a middle-aged man with active COVID-19. Here the CDR3 reads CASSPAGLSRGNTEAFF. CDR3 DNA sequence: TGTGCCAGCAGCCCAGCCGGTCTGTCGCGCGGAAACACTGAAGCTTTCTTT.